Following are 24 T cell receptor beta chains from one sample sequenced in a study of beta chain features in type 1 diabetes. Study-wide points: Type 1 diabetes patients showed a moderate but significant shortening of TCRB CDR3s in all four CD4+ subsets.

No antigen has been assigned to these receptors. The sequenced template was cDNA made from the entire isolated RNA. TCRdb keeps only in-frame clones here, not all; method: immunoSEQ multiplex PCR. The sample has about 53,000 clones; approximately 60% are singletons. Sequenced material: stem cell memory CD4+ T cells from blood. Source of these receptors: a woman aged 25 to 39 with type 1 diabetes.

CDR3 coding DNA: TGTGCCAGCTCACCATTCCAGGATGAGCAGTTCTTC. Its translation is CASSPFQDEQFF. This chain links TRBV18 with TRBJ2-1; D remains ambiguous. The CDR3 contains 12 residues. Germline lookup yields CDR1 KGHSH and CDR2 LQKENI. The V end lost 2 bases, the J end lost 8 bases, and 7 bases lay between the germline ends.

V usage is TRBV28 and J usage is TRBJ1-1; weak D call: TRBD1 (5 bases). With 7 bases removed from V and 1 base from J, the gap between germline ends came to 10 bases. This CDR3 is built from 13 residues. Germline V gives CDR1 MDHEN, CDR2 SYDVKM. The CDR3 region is CASTWGGNTEAFF. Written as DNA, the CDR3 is TGTGCCAGCACATGGGGGGGGAACACTGAAGCTTTCTTT. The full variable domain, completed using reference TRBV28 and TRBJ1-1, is DVKVTQSSRYLVKRTGEKVFLECVQDMDHENMFWYRQDPGLGLRLIYFSYDVKMKEKGDIPEGYSVSREKKERFSLILESASTNQTSMYLCASTWGGNTEAFFGQGTRLTVV.

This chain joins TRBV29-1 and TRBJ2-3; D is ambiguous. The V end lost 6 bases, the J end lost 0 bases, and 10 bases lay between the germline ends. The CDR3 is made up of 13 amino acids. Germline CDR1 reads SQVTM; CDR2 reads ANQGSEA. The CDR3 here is CSVEPESTDTQYF. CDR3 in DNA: TGCAGCGTCGAACCGGAGAGCACAGATACGCAGTATTTT.

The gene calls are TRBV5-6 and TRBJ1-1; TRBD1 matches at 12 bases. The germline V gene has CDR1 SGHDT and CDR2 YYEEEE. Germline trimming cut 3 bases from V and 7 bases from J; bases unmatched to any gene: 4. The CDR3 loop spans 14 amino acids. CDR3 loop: CASSWGQGAGEAFF. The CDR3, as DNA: TGTGCCAGCAGCTGGGGACAGGGGGCGGGTGAAGCTTTCTTT.

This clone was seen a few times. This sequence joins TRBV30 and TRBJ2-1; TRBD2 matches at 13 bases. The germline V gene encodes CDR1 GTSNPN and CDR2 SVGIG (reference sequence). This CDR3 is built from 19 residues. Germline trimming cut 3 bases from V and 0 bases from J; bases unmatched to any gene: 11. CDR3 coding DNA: TGTGCCTGGAGAGCGGGGACTAGCGGGGATTCCTACTCCTACAATGAGCAGTTCTTC. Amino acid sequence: CAWRAGTSGDSYSYNEQFF.

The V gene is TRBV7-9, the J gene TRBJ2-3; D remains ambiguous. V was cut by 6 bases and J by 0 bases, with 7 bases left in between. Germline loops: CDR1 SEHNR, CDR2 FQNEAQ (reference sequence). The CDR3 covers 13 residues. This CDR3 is CASSPISTDTQYF. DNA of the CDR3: TGTGCCAGCAGTCCTATCAGCACAGATACGCAGTATTTT.

The CDR3 DNA follows: TGTGCCAGCAGCTTGCTCCTAGGTGGCTACACCTTC. Residues: CASSLLLGGYTF. This chain joins TRBV5-4 and TRBJ1-2; no definite D call. V lost 1 base and J lost 7, with 8 bases in between. From germline, CDR1 is SGHNT and CDR2 YYREEE (reference sequence). CDR3 length: 12 residues.

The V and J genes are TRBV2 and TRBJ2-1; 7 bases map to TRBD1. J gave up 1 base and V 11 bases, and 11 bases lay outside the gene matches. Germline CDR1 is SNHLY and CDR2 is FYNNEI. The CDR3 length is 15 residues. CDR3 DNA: TGTGCCGGAAATCCACAGGGGATGTCCTACAATGAGCAGTTCTTC. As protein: CAGNPQGMSYNEQFF.

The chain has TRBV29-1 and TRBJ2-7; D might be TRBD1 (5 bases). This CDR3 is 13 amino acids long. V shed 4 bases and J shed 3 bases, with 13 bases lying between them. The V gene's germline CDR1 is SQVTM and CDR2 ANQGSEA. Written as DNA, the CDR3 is TGCAGCGTTGGGGGCACAGGTCACTACGAGCAGTACTTC. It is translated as CSVGGTGHYEQYF.

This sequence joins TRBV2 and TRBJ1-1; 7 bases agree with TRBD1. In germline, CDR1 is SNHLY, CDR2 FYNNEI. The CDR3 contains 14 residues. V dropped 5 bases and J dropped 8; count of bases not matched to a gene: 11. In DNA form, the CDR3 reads TGTGCCAGCAGTTCCGGGACAGAGTTTTCGGAAGCTTTCTTT. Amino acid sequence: CASSSGTEFSEAFF.

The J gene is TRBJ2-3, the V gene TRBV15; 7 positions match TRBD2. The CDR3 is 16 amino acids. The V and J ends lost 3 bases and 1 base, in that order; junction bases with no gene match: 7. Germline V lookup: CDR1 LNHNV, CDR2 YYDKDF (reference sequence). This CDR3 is CATSRGLTSRTDTQYF. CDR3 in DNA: TGTGCCACCAGCAGGGGGTTGACTAGCCGCACAGATACGCAGTATTTT.

The CDR3 loop reads CASSVAADTEAFF. CDR3 bases: TGTGCCAGCTCAGTCGCGGCGGACACTGAAGCTTTCTTT. The chain has TRBV18 and TRBJ1-1, with D unclear. The V end was cut by 5 bases, the J end by 3 bases, with 10 bases between. CDR3 length: 13 residues. CDR1 and CDR2 (germline): KGHSH, LQKENI.

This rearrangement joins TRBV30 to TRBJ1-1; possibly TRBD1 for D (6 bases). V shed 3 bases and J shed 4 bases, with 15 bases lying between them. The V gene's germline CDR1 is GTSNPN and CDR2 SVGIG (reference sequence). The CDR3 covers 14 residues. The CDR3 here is CAWRVRGRGTEAFF. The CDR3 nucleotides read TGTGCCTGGAGGGTCAGGGGACGGGGCACTGAAGCTTTCTTT. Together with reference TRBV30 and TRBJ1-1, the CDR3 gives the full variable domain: SQTIHQWPATLVQPVGSPLSLECTVEGTSNPNLYWYRQAAGRGLQLLFYSVGIGQISSEVPQNLSASRPQDRQFILSSKKLLLSDSGFYLCAWRVRGRGTEAFFGQGTRLTVV.

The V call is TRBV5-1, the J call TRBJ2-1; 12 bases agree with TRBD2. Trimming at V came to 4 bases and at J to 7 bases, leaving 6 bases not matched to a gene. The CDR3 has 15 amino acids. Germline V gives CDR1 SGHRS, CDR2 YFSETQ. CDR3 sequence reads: CASSVLAGGPNEQFF. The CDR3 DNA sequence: TGCGCCAGCAGCGTTCTAGCGGGAGGGCCAAATGAGCAGTTCTTC.

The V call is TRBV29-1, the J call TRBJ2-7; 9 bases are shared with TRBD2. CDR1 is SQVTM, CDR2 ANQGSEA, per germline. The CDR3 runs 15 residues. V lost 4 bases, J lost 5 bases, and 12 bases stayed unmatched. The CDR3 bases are TGCAGCGTTGTGGGGTTGGCGGGAGGGGAACACGAGCAGTACTTC. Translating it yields CSVVGLAGGEHEQYF.

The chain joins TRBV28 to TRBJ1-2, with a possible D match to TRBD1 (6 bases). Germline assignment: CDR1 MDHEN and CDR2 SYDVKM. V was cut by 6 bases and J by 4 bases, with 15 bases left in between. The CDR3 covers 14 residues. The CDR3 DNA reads TGTGCCAGCAGCCGATTCGGACAGTCCTATGGCTACACCTTC. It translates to CASSRFGQSYGYTF.

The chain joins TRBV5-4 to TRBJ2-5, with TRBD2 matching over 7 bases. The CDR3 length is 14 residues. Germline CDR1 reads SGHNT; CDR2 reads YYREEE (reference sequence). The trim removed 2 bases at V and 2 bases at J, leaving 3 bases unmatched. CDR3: CASSLPAGQETQYF. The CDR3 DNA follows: TGTGCCAGCAGCTTACCAGCGGGGCAAGAGACCCAGTACTTC.

The CDR3 nucleotides read TGTGCCAGCAGTCCTTTGGGACAACGGGGCACTGAAGCTTTCTTT. Translated, it gives CASSPLGQRGTEAFF. V gene TRBV28 combines with J gene TRBJ1-1; TRBD1 is a possible D gene (6 bases). In germline, CDR1 is MDHEN, CDR2 SYDVKM. The CDR3 is 15 amino acids. Between the trimmed V and J ends, which lost 5 bases and 4 bases, there was a span of 17 bases.

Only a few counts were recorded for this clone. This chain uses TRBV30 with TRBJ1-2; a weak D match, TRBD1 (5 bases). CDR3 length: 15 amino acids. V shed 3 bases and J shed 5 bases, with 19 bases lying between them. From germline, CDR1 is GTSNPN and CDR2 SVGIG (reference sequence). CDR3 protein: CAWRGTGGLGYGYTF. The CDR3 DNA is TGTGCCTGGAGGGGGACCGGGGGATTGGGTTATGGCTACACCTTC.

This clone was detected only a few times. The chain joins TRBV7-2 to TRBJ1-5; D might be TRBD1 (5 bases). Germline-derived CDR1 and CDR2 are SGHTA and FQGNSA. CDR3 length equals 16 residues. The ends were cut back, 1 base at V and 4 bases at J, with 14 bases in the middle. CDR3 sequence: CASSLGQGIWNQPQHF. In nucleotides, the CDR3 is TGTGCCAGCAGCTTAGGTCAGGGAATTTGGAATCAGCCCCAGCATTTT.

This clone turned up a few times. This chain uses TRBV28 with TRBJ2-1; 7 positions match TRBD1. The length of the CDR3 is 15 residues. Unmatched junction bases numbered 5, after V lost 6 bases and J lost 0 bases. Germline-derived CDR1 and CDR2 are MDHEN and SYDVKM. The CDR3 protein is CASRRAGGSYNEQFF. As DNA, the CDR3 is TGTGCCAGCAGACGGGCAGGGGGCTCCTACAATGAGCAGTTCTTC.

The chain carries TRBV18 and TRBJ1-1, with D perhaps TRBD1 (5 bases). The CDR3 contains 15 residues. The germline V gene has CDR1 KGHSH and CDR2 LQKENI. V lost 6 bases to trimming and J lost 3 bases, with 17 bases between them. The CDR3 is CASSGFQGSDTEAFF. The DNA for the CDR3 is TGTGCCAGCTCGGGGTTCCAGGGTTCTGACACTGAAGCTTTCTTT. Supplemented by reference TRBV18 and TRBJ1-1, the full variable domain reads NAGVMQNPRHLVRRRGQEARLRCSPMKGHSHVYWYRQLPEEGLKFMVYLQKENIIDESGMPKERFSAEFPKEGPSILRIQQVVRGDSAAYFCASSGFQGSDTEAFFGQGTRLTVV.

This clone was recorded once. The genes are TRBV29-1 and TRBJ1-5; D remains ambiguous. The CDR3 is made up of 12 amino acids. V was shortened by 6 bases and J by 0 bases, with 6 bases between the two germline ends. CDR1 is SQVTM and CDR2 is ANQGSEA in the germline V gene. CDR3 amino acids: CSVSVSNQPQHF. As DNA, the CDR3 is TGCAGCGTGTCAGTTAGCAATCAGCCCCAGCATTTT. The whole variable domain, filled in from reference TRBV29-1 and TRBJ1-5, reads SAVISQKPSRDICQRGTSLTIQCQVDSQVTMMFWYRQQPGQSLTLIATANQGSEATYESGFVIDKFPISRPNLTFSTLTVSNMSPEDSSIYLCSVSVSNQPQHFGDGTRLSIL.

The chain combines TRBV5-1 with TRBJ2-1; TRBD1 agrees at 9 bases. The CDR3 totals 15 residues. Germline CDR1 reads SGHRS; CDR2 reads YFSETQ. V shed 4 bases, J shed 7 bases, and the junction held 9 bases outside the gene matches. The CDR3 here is CASSTGTGSWNEQFF. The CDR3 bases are TGCGCCAGCAGCACCGGGACAGGGAGTTGGAATGAGCAGTTCTTC. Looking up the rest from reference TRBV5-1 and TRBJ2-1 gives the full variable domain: KAGVTQTPRYLIKTRGQQVTLSCSPISGHRSVSWYQQTPGQGLQFLFEYFSETQRNKGNFPGRFSGRQFSNSRSEMNVSTLELGDSALYLCASSTGTGSWNEQFFGPGTRLTVL.